Sequencing of this T cell receptor (beta chain) was carried out in a study of a mutant IDH1 vaccine in newly diagnosed glioma. Across the study: Beforehand, treatment had been radiotherapy, temozolomide, or both; the majority received both.

As regards this clone: The antigen remains undetermined.

The assay was immunoSEQ multiplex PCR, and TCRdb's table has in-frame clones only and misses some. The sample includes roughly 60,000 clones, 74% of them seen just once. After removal of 0 bases from V and 3 bases from J, the junction contained 11 bases not matched to a gene. CDR1 LGHNA and CDR2 YSLEER come from the germline V gene. The CDR3 extends over 17 amino acids. Specified time point: week 35, safety follow-up. What each vaccine dose contained was 300 ug of mutant IDH1 20-mer peptide, accompanied by topical imiquimod. The donor cohort comprised cases of new WHO grade 3 or 4 IDH1-mutant, ATRX-lost astrocytoma.

This sequence originates from a man aged 45-65 years with glioma. The sample in question was PBMCs, obtained from a glioma patient whose treatment included an IDH1 peptide vaccine. The chain uses TRBV4-3 and TRBJ2-7, with 7 bases fitting TRBD1. CDR3 nucleotides: TGCGCCAGCAGCCAAGATAGGACAGGAAAGTCCTTCTACGAGCAGTACTTC. Residues: CASSQDRTGKSFYEQYF.